Each of the 18 T cell receptor beta chains below was sequenced from the same sample in a study of blood T cell repertoires in COVID-19. Sequencing used immunoSEQ multiplex PCR; TCRdb keeps in-frame clones, though not all of them. This table has 280,000 or so clones, around 91% appearing once. Sequencing input: peripheral blood. The receptors were sampled from an older woman with acute or convalescent COVID-19.

The V gene is TRBV19, the J gene TRBJ2-7; D call uncertain. Trimming left V 1 base short and J 0 bases short, with 4 bases between. There are 13 residues in the CDR3. In germline, CDR1 is LNHDA, CDR2 SQIVND (reference sequence). The CDR3 coding sequence is TGTGCCAGTAGTATAGGTATCTCCTACGAGCAGTACTTC. It yields the protein CASSIGISYEQYF.

V usage is TRBV6-5 and J usage is TRBJ2-1; TRBD1 aligns across 8 bases. With 5 bases clipped from V and 7 bases from J, the junction kept 4 bases outside the gene matches. Germline loops: CDR1 MNHEY, CDR2 SVGAGI. CDR3 length: 13 amino acids. The chain's CDR3 is CASSQGAPNEQFF. The CDR3 bases are TGTGCCAGCAGTCAGGGGGCCCCTAATGAGCAGTTCTTC.

The CDR3 reads CASSLDPGQGSGGYTF. CDR3 bases: TGTGCCAGCAGCTTGGATCCGGGACAGGGCTCTGGTGGCTACACCTTC. The chain uses TRBV7-9 and TRBJ1-2, with 9 bases matching TRBD1. CDR1 and CDR2 (germline): SEHNR, FQNEAQ (reference sequence). The CDR3 length is 16 residues. With 3 bases clipped from V and 7 bases from J, the junction kept 12 bases outside the gene matches.

This chain links TRBV6-2 or TRBV6-3 with TRBJ1-5; tentatively, D is TRBD1 (5 bases). Looked up from germline, CDR1 is MNHEY and CDR2 is SVGEGT. The CDR3 contains 15 residues. The V gene lost 2 bases and the J gene lost 3 bases, with 11 bases spanning the gap. The DNA of the CDR3 is TGTGCCAGCAGTTACGGGGGGTCCTTCAATCAGCCCCAGCATTTT. Protein product: CASSYGGSFNQPQHF.

This chain joins TRBV11-2 and TRBJ2-2; a possible D gene is TRBD2 (6 bases). The CDR3 runs to 14 residues. Germline lookup yields CDR1 SGHAT and CDR2 FQNNGV. Deletions cut 3 bases from V and 3 bases from J, with 8 bases between. In DNA form, the CDR3 reads TGTGCCAGCAGCTTCGTAGCGGACACCGGGGAGCTGTTTTTT. This translates into CASSFVADTGELFF.

The CDR3 protein is CAISDPGSNQPQHF. DNA of the CDR3: TGTGCCATCAGTGATCCGGGGAGCAATCAGCCCCAGCATTTT. The rearrangement links TRBV10-3 to TRBJ1-5; no firm D call. This CDR3 has 14 residues. The germline V gene encodes CDR1 ENHRY and CDR2 SYGVKD. The V end was cut by 3 bases, the J end by 1 base, with 7 bases between.

The chain couples TRBV19 to TRBJ2-7, with 13 positions matching TRBD2. CDR3 length: 13 amino acids. Germline values: CDR1 LNHDA, CDR2 SQIVND (reference sequence). The V segment lost 9 bases and the J segment 3 bases; nucleotides outside the gene matches: 2. The CDR3 sequence is CARWTSGSYEQYF. In DNA, the CDR3 is TGTGCCAGGTGGACTAGCGGGAGCTACGAGCAGTACTTC. The entire variable domain, with the rest obtained from reference TRBV19 and TRBJ2-7, is as follows: DGGITQSPKYLFRKEGQNVTLSCEQNLNHDAMYWYRQDPGQGLRLIYYSQIVNDFQKGDIAEGYSVSREKKESFPLTVTSAQKNPTAFYLCARWTSGSYEQYFGPGTRLTVT.

The V gene is TRBV7-2, the J gene TRBJ2-3; 12 positions match TRBD2. From germline, CDR1 is SGHTA and CDR2 FQGNSA. V trimming: 5 bases; J trimming: 1 base; junction bases outside the gene matches: 7. The CDR3 totals 17 residues. CDR3 in DNA: TGTGCCAGCAGCCCAGTGGGACTAGCGGGTCGCACAGATACGCAGTATTTT. Its translation: CASSPVGLAGRTDTQYF.

For the CDR3, the DNA is TGTGCCATCAAGAACAGGGGGGACTATGGCTACACCTTC. Translation gives CAIKNRGDYGYTF. The chain couples TRBV10-3 to TRBJ1-2; TRBD1 matches 8 bases. V trimming: 7 bases; J trimming: 3 bases; junction bases outside the gene matches: 4. CDR1 and CDR2 (germline): ENHRY, SYGVKD. CDR3 length: 13 residues.

The rearrangement uses TRBV28 and TRBJ1-3, with D perhaps matching TRBD1 (6 bases). Deletions cut 1 base from V and 4 bases from J, with 11 bases between. The CDR3 has 15 residues. Germline V gene sequence: CDR1 MDHEN, CDR2 SYDVKM. The CDR3 reads CASSLFAGEGNTIYF. Written as DNA, the CDR3 is TGTGCCAGCAGTTTATTTGCAGGGGAGGGAAACACCATATATTTT.

The chain joins TRBV19 to TRBJ1-1, with D possibly TRBD1 on 6 matching bases. CDR3 length: 15 residues. CDR1 and CDR2 (germline): LNHDA, SQIVND (reference sequence). V lost 5 bases and J lost 5, with 18 bases in between. CDR3 sequence: CASSPQQGYSTEAFF. In DNA, the CDR3 is TGTGCCAGTAGTCCTCAACAGGGATATTCTACTGAAGCTTTCTTT. Looking up the rest from reference TRBV19 and TRBJ1-1 gives the full variable domain: DGGITQSPKYLFRKEGQNVTLSCEQNLNHDAMYWYRQDPGQGLRLIYYSQIVNDFQKGDIAEGYSVSREKKESFPLTVTSAQKNPTAFYLCASSPQQGYSTEAFFGQGTRLTVV.

This clone has only a few counts. The chain links TRBV9 to TRBJ2-5; 11 nucleotides match TRBD2. The J segment lost 5 bases and the V segment lost 5 bases, leaving 11 bases of the junction unmatched. This CDR3 comprises 16 residues. Germline V gene lookup returns CDR1 SGDLS and CDR2 YYNGEE. The CDR3: CASSTLSGGAMETQYF. The CDR3 DNA sequence: TGTGCCAGCAGTACTCTTAGCGGGGGGGCAATGGAGACCCAGTACTTC.

The genes are TRBV7-9 and TRBJ2-2, with a tentative D call TRBD2 (7 bases). Germline CDR1 and CDR2: SEHNR and FQNEAQ (reference sequence). V was shortened by 4 bases and J by 2 bases, with 17 bases between the two germline ends. This CDR3 spans 17 amino acids. CDR3 region: CASSSLLGGVNTGELFF. The DNA of the CDR3 is TGTGCCAGCAGCTCCCTCCTAGGGGGGGTTAACACCGGGGAGCTGTTTTTT.

CDR3 loop: CASHSSGAEAFF. CDR3 DNA sequence: TGTGCCAGCCATTCATCAGGGGCCGAAGCTTTCTTT. V is TRBV6-5 and J is TRBJ1-1; a possible D gene is TRBD1 (6 bases). CDR1 and CDR2 (germline): MNHEY, SVGAGI. The germline V and J ends were trimmed by 8 bases and 8 bases, with 15 bases remaining between them. The CDR3 is 12 amino acids.

DNA of the CDR3: TGTGCCAGCAGTTCCACGAACCCGGGACTAGCGGGGGCGCAGTATTTT. Translated: CASSSTNPGLAGAQYF. The V gene is TRBV6-2 or TRBV6-3, the J gene TRBJ2-3, with 14 bases aligning to TRBD2. CDR3 length: 16 amino acids. The germline gives CDR1 MNHEY, CDR2 SVGEGT. J was trimmed by 10 bases and V by 4 bases; bases with no gene match: 10.

The chain uses TRBV29-1 and TRBJ2-3, with a weak D call TRBD2 (6 bases). Germline CDR1 SQVTM, CDR2 ANQGSEA. The CDR3 is 11 residues long. The CDR3 is CSGGFTDTQYF. CDR3 DNA sequence: TGCAGTGGAGGGTTCACAGATACGCAGTATTTT.

The V and J genes are TRBV28 and TRBJ2-1; 9 bases fit TRBD2. J was trimmed by 2 bases and V by 1 base; bases with no gene match: 9. Germline V gene sequence: CDR1 MDHEN, CDR2 SYDVKM. This CDR3 is 18 amino acids long. CDR3 DNA: TGTGCCAGCAGTTTATCCCCAGGAAGCGGGGGGCCCTACAATGAGCAGTTCTTC. Translating it yields CASSLSPGSGGPYNEQFF.

The chain uses TRBV6-5 and TRBJ1-5; TRBD1 might be the D (6 bases). Trimming shortened V by 5 bases and J by 6 bases, and 14 bases separated the two germline ends. Looked up from germline, CDR1 is MNHEY and CDR2 is SVGAGI. The CDR3 is made up of 14 amino acids. The CDR3 reads CASSPTGLGQPQHF. The DNA of the CDR3 is TGTGCCAGCAGTCCCACAGGGTTAGGTCAGCCCCAGCATTTT.